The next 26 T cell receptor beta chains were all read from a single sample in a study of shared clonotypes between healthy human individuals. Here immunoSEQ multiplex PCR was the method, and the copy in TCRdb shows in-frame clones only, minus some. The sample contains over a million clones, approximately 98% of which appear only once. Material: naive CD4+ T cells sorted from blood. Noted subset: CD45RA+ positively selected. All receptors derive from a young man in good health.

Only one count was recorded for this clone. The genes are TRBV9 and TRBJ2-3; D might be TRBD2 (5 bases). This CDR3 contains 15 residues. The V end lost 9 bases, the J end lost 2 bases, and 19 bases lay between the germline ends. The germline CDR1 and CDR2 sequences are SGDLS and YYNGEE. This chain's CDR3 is CATNPGSRPTDTQYF. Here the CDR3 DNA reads TGTGCCACCAACCCGGGGAGTAGACCCACAGATACGCAGTATTTT.

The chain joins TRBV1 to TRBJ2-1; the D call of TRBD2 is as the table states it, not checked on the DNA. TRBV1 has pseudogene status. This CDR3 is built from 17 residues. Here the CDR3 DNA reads TGCACCAGCAGCCAAGATGCCACTAGCGGCAATTACAATGAGCAGTTCTTC. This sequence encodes CTSSQDATSGNYNEQFF.

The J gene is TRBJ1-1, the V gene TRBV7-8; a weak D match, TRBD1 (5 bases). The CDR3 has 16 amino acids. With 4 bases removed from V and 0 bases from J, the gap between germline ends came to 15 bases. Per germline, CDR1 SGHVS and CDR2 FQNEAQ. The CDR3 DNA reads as TGTGCCAGCAGCTCGACAGTTGGTAAAATGAACACTGAAGCTTTCTTT. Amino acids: CASSSTVGKMNTEAFF.

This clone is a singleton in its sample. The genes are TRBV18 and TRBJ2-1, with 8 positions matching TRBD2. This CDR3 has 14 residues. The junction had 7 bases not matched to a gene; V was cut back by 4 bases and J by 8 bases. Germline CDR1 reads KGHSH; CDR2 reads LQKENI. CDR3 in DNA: TGTGCCAGCTCACTAGCGGGAACTCCCGATGAGCAGTTCTTC. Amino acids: CASSLAGTPDEQFF. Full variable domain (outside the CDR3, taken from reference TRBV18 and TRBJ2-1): NAGVMQNPRHLVRRRGQEARLRCSPMKGHSHVYWYRQLPEEGLKFMVYLQKENIIDESGMPKERFSAEFPKEGPSILRIQQVVRGDSAAYFCASSLAGTPDEQFFGPGTRLTVL.

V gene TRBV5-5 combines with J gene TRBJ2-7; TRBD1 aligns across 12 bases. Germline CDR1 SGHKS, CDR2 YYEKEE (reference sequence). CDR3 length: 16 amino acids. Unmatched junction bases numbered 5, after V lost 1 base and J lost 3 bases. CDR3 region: CASSLHGTGGGYEQYF. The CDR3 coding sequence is TGTGCCAGCAGCTTGCATGGGACAGGGGGCGGCTACGAGCAGTACTTC.

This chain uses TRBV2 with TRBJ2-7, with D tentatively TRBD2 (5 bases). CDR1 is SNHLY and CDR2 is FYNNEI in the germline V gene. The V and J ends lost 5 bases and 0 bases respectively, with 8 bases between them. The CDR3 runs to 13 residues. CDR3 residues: CASSLDYSYEQYF. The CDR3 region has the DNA TGTGCCAGCAGTCTCGACTACTCCTACGAGCAGTACTTC.

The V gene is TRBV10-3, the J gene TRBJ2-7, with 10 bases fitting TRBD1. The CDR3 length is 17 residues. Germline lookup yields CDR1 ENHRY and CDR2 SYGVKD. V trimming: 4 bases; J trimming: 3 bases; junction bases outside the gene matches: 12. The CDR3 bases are TGTGCCATCAGTGGGTCCCCGGGACAGGGGCACCACTACGAGCAGTACTTC. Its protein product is CAISGSPGQGHHYEQYF.

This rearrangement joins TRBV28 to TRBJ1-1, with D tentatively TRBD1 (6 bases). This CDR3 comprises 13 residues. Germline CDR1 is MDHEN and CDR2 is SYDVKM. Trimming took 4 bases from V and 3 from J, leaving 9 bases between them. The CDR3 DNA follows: TGTGCCAGCAGTTACACAGGGCACACTGAAGCTTTCTTT. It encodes CASSYTGHTEAFF. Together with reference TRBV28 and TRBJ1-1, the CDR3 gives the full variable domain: DVKVTQSSRYLVKRTGEKVFLECVQDMDHENMFWYRQDPGLGLRLIYFSYDVKMKEKGDIPEGYSVSREKKERFSLILESASTNQTSMYLCASSYTGHTEAFFGQGTRLTVV.

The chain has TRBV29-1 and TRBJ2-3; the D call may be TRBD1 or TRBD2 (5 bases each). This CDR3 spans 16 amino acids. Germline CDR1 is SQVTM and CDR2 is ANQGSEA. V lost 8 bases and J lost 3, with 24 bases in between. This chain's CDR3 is CSLEGPSLKGTDTQYF. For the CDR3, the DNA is TGCAGCCTCGAGGGGCCCTCTTTGAAGGGAACAGATACGCAGTATTTT.

The CDR3 coding sequence is TGTGCCAGCAGTTACTTGACTCGACATGGCGAGCAGTACTTC. It translates to CASSYLTRHGEQYF. The genes are TRBV6-5 and TRBJ2-7, with D unresolved. The CDR3 loop spans 14 amino acids. The germline V gene encodes CDR1 MNHEY and CDR2 SVGAGI. Between the trimmed V and J ends, which lost 1 base and 6 bases, there was a span of 13 bases.

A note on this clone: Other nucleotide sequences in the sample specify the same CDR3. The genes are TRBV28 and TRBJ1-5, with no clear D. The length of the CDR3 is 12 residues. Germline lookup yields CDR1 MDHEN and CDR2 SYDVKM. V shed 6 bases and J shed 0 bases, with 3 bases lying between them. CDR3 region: CASSGSNQPQHF. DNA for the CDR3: TGTGCCAGCAGCGGTAGCAATCAGCCCCAGCATTTT.

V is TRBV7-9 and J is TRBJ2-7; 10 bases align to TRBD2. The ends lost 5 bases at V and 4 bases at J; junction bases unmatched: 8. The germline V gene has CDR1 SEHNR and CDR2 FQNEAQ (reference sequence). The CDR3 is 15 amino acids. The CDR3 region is CASSTGASGSYEQYF. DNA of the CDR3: TGTGCCAGCAGCACTGGGGCTAGCGGGAGTTACGAGCAGTACTTC.

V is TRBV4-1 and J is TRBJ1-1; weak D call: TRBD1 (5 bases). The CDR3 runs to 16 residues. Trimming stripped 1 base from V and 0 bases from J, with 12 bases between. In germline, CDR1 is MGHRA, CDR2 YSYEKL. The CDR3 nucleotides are TGCGCCAGCAGCCAAGCCACGGGGCAGGTGAACACTGAAGCTTTCTTT. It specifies CASSQATGQVNTEAFF.

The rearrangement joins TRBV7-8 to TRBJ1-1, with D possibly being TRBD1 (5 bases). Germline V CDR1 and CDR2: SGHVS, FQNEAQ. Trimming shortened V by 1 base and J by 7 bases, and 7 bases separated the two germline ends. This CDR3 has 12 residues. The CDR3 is CASSLVQGEAFF. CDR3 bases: TGTGCCAGCAGCTTAGTTCAGGGTGAAGCTTTCTTT.

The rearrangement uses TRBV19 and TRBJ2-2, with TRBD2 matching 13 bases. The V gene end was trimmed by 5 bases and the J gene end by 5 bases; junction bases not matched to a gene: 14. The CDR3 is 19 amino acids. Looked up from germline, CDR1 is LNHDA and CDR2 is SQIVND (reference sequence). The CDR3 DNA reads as TGTGCCAGTAGTTTAGTCAAACTAGCGGGAGGGCCGAGGACCGGGGAGCTGTTTTTT. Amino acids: CASSLVKLAGGPRTGELFF.

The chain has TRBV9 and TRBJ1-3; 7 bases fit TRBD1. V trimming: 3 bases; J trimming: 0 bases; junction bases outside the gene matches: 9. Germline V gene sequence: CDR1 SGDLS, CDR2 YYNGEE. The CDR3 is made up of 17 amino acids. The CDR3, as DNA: TGTGCCAGCAGCGGCCACAGGGGCATTTTCTCTGGAAACACCATATATTTT. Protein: CASSGHRGIFSGNTIYF.

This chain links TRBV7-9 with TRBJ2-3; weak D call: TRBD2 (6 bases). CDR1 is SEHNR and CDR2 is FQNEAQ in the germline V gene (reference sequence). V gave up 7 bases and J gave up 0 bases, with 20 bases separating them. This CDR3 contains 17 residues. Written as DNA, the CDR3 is TGTGCCAGCATCCTACTGAGGGACTTCCCTAGCACAGATACGCAGTATTTT. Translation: CASILLRDFPSTDTQYF. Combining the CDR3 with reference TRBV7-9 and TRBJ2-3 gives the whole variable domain DTGVSQNPRHKITKRGQNVTFRCDPISEHNRLYWYRQTLGQGPEFLTYFQNEAQLEKSRLLSDRFSAERPKGSFSTLEIQRTEQGDSAMYLCASILLRDFPSTDTQYFGPGTRLTVL.

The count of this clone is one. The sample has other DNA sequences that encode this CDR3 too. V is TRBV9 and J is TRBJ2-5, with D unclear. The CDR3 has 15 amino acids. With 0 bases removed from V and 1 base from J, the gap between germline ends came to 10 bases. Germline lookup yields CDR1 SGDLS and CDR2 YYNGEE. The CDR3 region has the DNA TGTGCCAGCAGCGTAGTAGGACGGCCCCAAGAGACCCAGTACTTC. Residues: CASSVVGRPQETQYF.

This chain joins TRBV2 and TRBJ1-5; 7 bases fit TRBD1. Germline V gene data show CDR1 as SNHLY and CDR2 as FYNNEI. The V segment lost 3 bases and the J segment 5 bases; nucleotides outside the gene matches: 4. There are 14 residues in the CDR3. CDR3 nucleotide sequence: TGTGCCAGCAGTGAGGGGACAGTTCATCAGCCCCAGCATTTT. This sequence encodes CASSEGTVHQPQHF.

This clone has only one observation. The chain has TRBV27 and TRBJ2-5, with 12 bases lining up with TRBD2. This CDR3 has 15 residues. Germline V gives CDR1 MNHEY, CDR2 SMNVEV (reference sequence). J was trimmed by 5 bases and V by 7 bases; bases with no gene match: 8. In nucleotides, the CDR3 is TGTGCCAGCAAAACACTAGCGGGAGGTTGGGAGACCCAGTACTTC. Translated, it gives CASKTLAGGWETQYF.

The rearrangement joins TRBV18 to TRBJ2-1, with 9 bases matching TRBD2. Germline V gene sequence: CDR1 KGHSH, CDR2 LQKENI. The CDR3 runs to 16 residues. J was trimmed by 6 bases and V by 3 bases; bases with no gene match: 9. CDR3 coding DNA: TGTGCCAGCTCACCGGTTGTGGGACTAGCCAGCAATGAGCAGTTCTTC. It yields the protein CASSPVVGLASNEQFF.

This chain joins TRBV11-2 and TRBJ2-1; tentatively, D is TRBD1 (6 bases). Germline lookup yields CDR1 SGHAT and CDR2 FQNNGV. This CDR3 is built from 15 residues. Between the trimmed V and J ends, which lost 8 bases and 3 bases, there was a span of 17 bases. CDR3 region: CASRPVRGHYNEQFF. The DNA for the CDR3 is TGTGCCAGCCGACCTGTCAGGGGTCACTACAATGAGCAGTTCTTC.

CDR3 in amino acids: CASSFPAGVTDTQYF. CDR3 nucleotide sequence: TGTGCCAGCAGCTTCCCCGCGGGGGTAACAGATACGCAGTATTTT. The chain is built from TRBV7-2 and TRBJ2-3, with 7 bases that match TRBD2. The ends lost 3 bases at V and 3 bases at J; junction bases unmatched: 6. Per the germline V gene, CDR1 is SGHTA and CDR2 is FQGNSA. This CDR3 spans 15 amino acids.

In DNA form, the CDR3 reads TGTGCCAGCAATACGGCGACCTCGAGTGGCTACGAGCAGTACTTC. Translating it yields CASNTATSSGYEQYF. The chain joins TRBV25-1 to TRBJ2-7; D is undetermined. Trimming pared 7 bases from V and 3 bases from J, leaving 19 bases between. This CDR3 contains 15 residues. The germline V gene has CDR1 MGHDK and CDR2 SYGVNS.

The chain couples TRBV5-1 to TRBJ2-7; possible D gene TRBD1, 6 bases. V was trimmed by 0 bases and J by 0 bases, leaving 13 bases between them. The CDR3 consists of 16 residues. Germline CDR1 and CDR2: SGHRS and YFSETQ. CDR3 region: CASSLDGGPLSYEQYF. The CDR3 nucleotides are TGCGCCAGCAGCTTGGATGGGGGCCCCCTCTCCTACGAGCAGTACTTC.

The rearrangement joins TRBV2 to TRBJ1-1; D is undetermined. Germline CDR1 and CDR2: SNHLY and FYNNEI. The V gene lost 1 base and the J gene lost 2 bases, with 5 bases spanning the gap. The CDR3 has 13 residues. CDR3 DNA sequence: TGTGCCAGCAGTGAAGGGCGCAACACTGAAGCTTTCTTT. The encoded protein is CASSEGRNTEAFF.